These 9 T cell receptor beta chains originate from one sample sequenced in a study of radiation and T cells in renal cell carcinoma. The treatment: 15 Gy SBRT to primary tumor, nephrectomy 4 weeks later. Generated by immunoSEQ multiplex PCR, the TCRdb table keeps only in-frame clones and is missing some. The sample includes about 13,000 clones, roughly 34% of them seen just once. The material sequenced was tumor tissue, taken from a patient whose treatment included radiotherapy and nephrectomy. The source is a man in his 60s with renal cell carcinoma.

This clone was seen only a few times. The chain has TRBV6-1 and TRBJ2-5, with D possibly matching TRBD1 (5 bases). Trimming took off 4 bases at V and 5 bases at J, with 20 bases between the two ends. CDR1 MNHNS and CDR2 SASEGT come from the germline V gene. The CDR3 runs to 16 residues. CDR3 loop: CASSVRGLTGWETQYF. CDR3 coding DNA: TGTGCCAGCAGTGTTAGGGGCCTAACGGGCTGGGAGACCCAGTACTTC.

The chain has TRBV7-8 and TRBJ1-2, with a weak D call TRBD1 (5 bases). The CDR3 length is 14 residues. V was shortened by 4 bases and J by 4 bases, with 13 bases between the two germline ends. Germline V gene data show CDR1 as SGHVS and CDR2 as FQNEAQ. The CDR3 nucleotides read TGTGCCAGCAGCTCCCAGGGATCCTCCTATGGCTACACCTTC. As protein: CASSSQGSSYGYTF.

The J gene is TRBJ2-1, the V gene TRBV7-8; D might be TRBD1 or TRBD2, each matching 6 bases. The CDR3 sequence is 18 residues long. Germline V lookup: CDR1 SGHVS, CDR2 FQNEAQ. Between the trimmed V and J ends, which lost 3 bases and 0 bases, there was a span of 18 bases. The CDR3 sequence: CASSFPSGAGSSYNEQFF. In DNA, the CDR3 is TGTGCCAGCAGCTTCCCCTCGGGGGCGGGTAGCTCCTACAATGAGCAGTTCTTC.

This clone was observed a handful of times. The genes are TRBV4-3 and TRBJ1-1; possible D gene TRBD1, 6 bases. Per the germline V gene, CDR1 is LGHNA and CDR2 is YSLEER. The CDR3 is made up of 13 amino acids. Trimming took 0 bases from V and 11 from J, leaving 13 bases between them. CDR3 amino acids: CASSQDAGAGAFF. CDR3 DNA: TGCGCCAGCAGCCAAGATGCGGGGGCAGGGGCTTTCTTT.

The chain links TRBV6-5 to TRBJ1-3; D might be TRBD1 (5 bases). The CDR3 has 15 amino acids. Germline V gene data show CDR1 as MNHEY and CDR2 as SVGAGI. The ends were cut back, 6 bases at V and 0 bases at J, with 12 bases in the middle. This CDR3 reads CASRPGLISGNTIYF. DNA of the CDR3: TGTGCCAGCAGGCCGGGACTGATCTCTGGAAACACCATATATTTT.

The J gene is TRBJ1-1, the V gene TRBV29-1; D is unresolved. Germline CDR1 and CDR2: SQVTM and ANQGSEA. The V gene lost 7 bases and the J gene lost 1 base, with 16 bases spanning the gap. This CDR3 region has 14 residues. CDR3 sequence reads: CSACLTVGNTEAFF. Written as DNA, the CDR3 is TGCAGCGCCTGTCTAACAGTGGGGAACACTGAAGCTTTCTTT.

The chain employs TRBV5-1 and TRBJ2-5; 13 nucleotides line up with TRBD2. The germline CDR1 and CDR2 sequences are SGHRS and YFSETQ. CDR3 size: 17 residues. Losses at the gene ends were 0 bases for V and 3 bases for J; bases not matched to a gene: 5. CDR3 DNA: TGCGCCAGCAGCTTGGAAGGTGGACTAGCGGGAGAAGAGACCCAGTACTTC. Protein product: CASSLEGGLAGEETQYF. Together with reference TRBV5-1 and TRBJ2-5, the CDR3 gives the full variable domain: KAGVTQTPRYLIKTRGQQVTLSCSPISGHRSVSWYQQTPGQGLQFLFEYFSETQRNKGNFPGRFSGRQFSNSRSEMNVSTLELGDSALYLCASSLEGGLAGEETQYFGPGTRLLVL.

This chain uses TRBV6-5 with TRBJ1-5; D possibly corresponds to TRBD1 (6 bases). The CDR3 sequence is 14 residues long. The germline V gene encodes CDR1 MNHEY and CDR2 SVGAGI. Deletions cut 5 bases from V and 2 bases from J, with 10 bases between. CDR3 sequence: CASSLRGGNQPQHF. For the CDR3, the DNA is TGTGCCAGCAGTCTCAGGGGTGGCAATCAGCCCCAGCATTTT.

This clone has just a few counts. The CDR3 protein is CASSLAMQGRAFF. The CDR3 nucleotides read TGCGCCAGCAGCTTGGCCATGCAGGGTCGGGCTTTCTTT. The chain carries TRBV5-1 and TRBJ1-1, with D possibly TRBD1 on 5 matching bases. CDR3 length: 13 amino acids. Trimming pared 0 bases from V and 11 bases from J, leaving 14 bases between. In germline, CDR1 is SGHRS, CDR2 YFSETQ.